One sample yielded the 21 T cell receptor beta chains listed below, sequenced in a study of metastatic and nonmetastatic thyroid tumors. Through MiXCR, TCRdb re-clonotyped the PCR reads. The data contain around 12,000 clones, roughly 12% of them singletons. Every patient underwent thyroid surgery untreated. Sequenced material: blood. The receptors come from a female donor with papillary thyroid cancer or a benign thyroid nodule (not recorded which). Some clones in this sample may be carry-over from other donors' samples.

The table lists this clone with many counts. V is TRBV7-9 and J is TRBJ2-1; no reliable D call. Trimming pared 2 bases from V and 5 bases from J, leaving 10 bases between. Germline CDR1 is SEHNR and CDR2 is FQNEAQ (reference sequence). This CDR3 is 14 amino acids long. Here the CDR3 reads CASSLSLGNNEQFF. The CDR3 nucleotides read TGTGCCAGCAGCTTATCTTTGGGGAACAATGAGCAGTTCTTC.

By its share, this clone is medium-sized. This chain links TRBV6-1 with TRBJ1-6; no clear D gene. Germline values: CDR1 MNHNS, CDR2 SASEGT. This CDR3 is 16 amino acids long. V lost 0 bases and J 0 bases, leaving 6 bases between the germline ends. CDR3 DNA: TGTGCCAGCAGTGAAGCAGGGAGCTCCTATAATTCACCCCTCCACTTT. Translation: CASSEAGSSYNSPLHF.

The table lists this clone with many counts. This chain connects TRBV5-1 to TRBJ2-7, with 7 bases fitting TRBD2. The ends lost 3 bases at V and 7 bases at J; junction bases unmatched: 7. The CDR3 loop spans 13 amino acids. Germline V lookup: CDR1 SGHRS, CDR2 YFSETQ. The chain's CDR3 is CASSSHGGREQYF. The CDR3 DNA reads as TGCGCCAGCAGCTCTCACGGGGGGAGGGAGCAGTACTTC.

Worth noting for this clone: A clone one base away is much larger, so this may be a read error. The gene calls are TRBV24-1 and TRBJ2-1; D is unresolved. The CDR3 has 11 amino acids. Germline-derived CDR1 and CDR2 are KGHDR and SFDVKD. Trimming removed 8 bases from V and 3 bases from J, with 4 bases in between. CDR3 nucleotide sequence: TGTGCCACCAAGGTCTACAATGAGCAGTTCTTC. This translates into CATKVYNEQFF.

This clone was counted many times. The junction shows a germline mismatch at one end, possibly a read error. The gene calls are TRBV20-1 and TRBJ2-1; TRBD2 agrees at 10 bases. This CDR3 spans 14 amino acids. Germline CDR1 and CDR2: DFQATT and SNEGSKA (reference sequence). The CDR3 DNA is TGCAGTGCCAGAGGGACTAGCGTAGACAATGAGCAGTTCTTC. This codes for CSARGTSVDNEQFF.

This clone was detected only a few times. This chain uses TRBV27 with TRBJ2-7, with 8 positions matching TRBD1. Germline CDR1 reads MNHEY; CDR2 reads SMNVEV (reference sequence). The trim removed 5 bases at V and 4 bases at J, leaving 13 bases unmatched. This CDR3 has 16 amino acids. In nucleotides, the CDR3 is TGTGCCAGCAGTCCCCCGGGACAGGTGCAGACATACGAGCAGTACTTC. Translating gives CASSPPGQVQTYEQYF.

This clone qualifies as medium-sized. This chain connects TRBV28 to TRBJ2-7; maybe TRBD1 (6 bases). Germline CDR1 MDHEN, CDR2 SYDVKM. The CDR3 spans 12 residues. Trimming shortened V by 6 bases and J by 6 bases, and 12 bases separated the two germline ends. The CDR3 coding sequence is TGTGCCAGCAGGAGTGGGACACTCGAGCAGTACTTC. Translated, it gives CASRSGTLEQYF.

The CDR3, as DNA: TGCAGTGCTAGGACAGGGGGTAACACCGGGGAGCTGTTTTTT. As protein: CSARTGGNTGELFF. The chain uses TRBV20-1 and TRBJ2-2; 9 bases align to TRBD1. Germline trimming cut 3 bases from V and 2 bases from J; bases unmatched to any gene: 1. Germline assignment: CDR1 DFQATT and CDR2 SNEGSKA (reference sequence). CDR3 size: 14 residues.

This clone has at least ten counts. The chain combines TRBV20-1 with TRBJ1-2; no clear D gene. There are 15 residues in the CDR3. Germline loops: CDR1 DFQATT, CDR2 SNEGSKA (reference sequence). The CDR3 region is CNCSGQALTLYGYTF. CDR3 in DNA: TGCAATTGCAGTGGGCAGGCTTTAACGCTCTATGGCTACACCTTC.

This clone is labeled medium-sized. The chain joins TRBV6-1 to TRBJ2-1; D uncertain. V shed 6 bases and J shed 2 bases, with 17 bases lying between them. This CDR3 has 16 amino acids. Per germline, CDR1 MNHNS and CDR2 SASEGT. The CDR3 sequence is CASSANPWAAYNEQFF. In nucleotides, the CDR3 is TGTGCCAGCAGCGCGAATCCTTGGGCAGCCTACAATGAGCAGTTCTTC.

Concerning this clone: A read error is possible here, since a much larger clone lies one base away. The chain combines TRBV18 with TRBJ1-1; TRBD1 is a possible D gene (5 bases). V was trimmed by 1 base and J by 1 base, leaving 10 bases between them. Germline V lookup: CDR1 KGHSH, CDR2 LQKENI. The length of the CDR3 is 15 residues. This chain's CDR3 is CASSPLGRPNTEAFF. The DNA for the CDR3 is TGTGCCAGCTCACCACTGGGACGCCCGAACACTGAAGCTTTCTTT.

There are a few counts of this clone. The genes are TRBV6-1 and TRBJ1-2; a weak D match, TRBD1 (6 bases). The V end was cut by 2 bases, the J end by 3 bases, with 10 bases between. This CDR3 spans 14 amino acids. CDR1 is MNHNS and CDR2 is SASEGT in the germline V gene. The CDR3 coding sequence is TGTGCCAGCAGTGAAACGGCAGGGGACTATGGCTACACCTTC. Amino acids: CASSETAGDYGYTF.

The genes are TRBV6-1 and TRBJ2-1; D gene uncertain. Germline values: CDR1 MNHNS, CDR2 SASEGT. Between the trimmed V and J ends, which lost 11 bases and 10 bases, there was a span of 21 bases. CDR3 length: 13 amino acids. The CDR3 reads CACIGDALGEQFF. CDR3 sequence (DNA): TGTGCCTGCATCGGTGACGCCTTGGGCGAGCAGTTCTTC.

This clone was recorded many times. The chain recombines TRBV4-2 with TRBJ2-7, with unresolved D. The CDR3 is made up of 15 amino acids. V lost 5 bases, J lost 0 bases, and 14 bases lay in between. In germline, CDR1 is LGHNA, CDR2 YNFKEQ. DNA for the CDR3: TGTGCCAGCAGCGAAGTATCGCACTCCTCCTACGAGCAGTACTTC. Protein: CASSEVSHSSYEQYF.

This clone was counted between two and nine times. This chain joins TRBV5-1 and TRBJ2-7; 9 bases agree with TRBD2. Germline V lookup: CDR1 SGHRS, CDR2 YFSETQ. CDR3 length: 15 amino acids. V trimming: 10 bases; J trimming: 5 bases; junction bases outside the gene matches: 16. The CDR3 bases are TGCGCCTTATGGCCCGTTAGCGGGAGAGGAAACGAGCAGTACTTC. Protein: CALWPVSGRGNEQYF.

In its sample, this clone was seen many times. The chain uses TRBV2 and TRBJ1-5; 7 bases fit TRBD1. Germline loops: CDR1 SNHLY, CDR2 FYNNEI. With 6 bases clipped from V and 4 bases from J, the junction kept 9 bases outside the gene matches. This CDR3 is built from 15 residues. CDR3: CASRLQTGANQPQHF. The CDR3 nucleotides are TGTGCCAGCAGACTACAAACAGGGGCGAATCAGCCCCAGCATTTT. Combining the CDR3 with reference TRBV2 and TRBJ1-5 gives the whole variable domain EPEVTQTPSHQVTQMGQEVILRCVPISNHLYFYWYRQILGQKVEFLVSFYNNEISEKSEIFDDQFSVERPDGSNFTLKIRSTKLEDSAMYFCASRLQTGANQPQHFGDGTRLSIL.

Points on this clone: Lacking the conserved final phenylalanine or tryptophan, this CDR3 likely reflects a read error. Because the CDR3's place on the DNA is in doubt, the DNA is left out and the CDR3 is given as listed by TCRdb. The genes are TRBV28 and TRBJ1-2; the listed D gene, TRBD1, was not tested against the DNA. Germline lookup yields CDR1 MDHEN and CDR2 SYDVKM. The CDR3 spans 12 residues, counting both ends. The CDR3 loop is CASSPDRQGHTI.

By share, this clone counts as medium-sized. The V gene is TRBV28, the J gene TRBJ1-5; 7 nucleotides match TRBD1. V lost 6 bases and J lost 0; bases outside the gene matches: 14. This CDR3 is built from 18 residues. Germline CDR1 reads MDHEN; CDR2 reads SYDVKM. The CDR3 loop reads CASRAEGTASHSNQPQHF. DNA for the CDR3: TGTGCCAGCAGGGCAGAAGGGACAGCAAGTCATAGCAATCAGCCCCAGCATTTT.

This clone appeared a few times. V usage is TRBV28 and J usage is TRBJ1-1, with 7 bases lining up with TRBD1. The junction had 11 bases not matched to a gene; V was cut back by 5 bases and J by 5 bases. CDR3 length: 15 residues. Per the germline V gene, CDR1 is MDHEN and CDR2 is SYDVKM. The chain's CDR3 is CASSPLDGTATEAFF. The CDR3 DNA reads as TGTGCCAGCAGTCCATTAGATGGGACAGCGACTGAAGCTTTCTTT.

A word on this clone: The missing conserved phenylalanine or tryptophan at the end of this CDR3 makes a read error likely. The V gene is TRBV7-3, the J gene TRBJ2-7; possibly TRBD1 or TRBD2 for D (5 bases each). The CDR3 contains 14 residues. The ends were cut back, 6 bases at V and 6 bases at J, with 18 bases in the middle. Germline CDR1 SGHTA, CDR2 FQGTGA. CDR3: CASSQYGGNSEQYI. As DNA, the CDR3 is TGTGCCAGCAGTCAATATGGGGGAAACTCCGAGCAGTACATC.

This clone was seen repeatedly, ten times or more. This could be a read error, since a much larger clone is one nucleotide away. Additional DNA sequences in this sample encode the identical CDR3. This chain connects TRBV27 to TRBJ2-7, with D possibly matching TRBD2 (6 bases). Trimming removed 5 bases from V and 7 bases from J, with 27 bases in between. In germline, CDR1 is MNHEY, CDR2 SMNVEV (reference sequence). CDR3 length equals 17 residues. CDR3 in amino acids: CASSSLEVTGVNYEQYF. The DNA of the CDR3 is TGTGCCAGCAGTAGCCTTGAGGTTACGGGAGTAAACTATGAGCAGTACTTC.